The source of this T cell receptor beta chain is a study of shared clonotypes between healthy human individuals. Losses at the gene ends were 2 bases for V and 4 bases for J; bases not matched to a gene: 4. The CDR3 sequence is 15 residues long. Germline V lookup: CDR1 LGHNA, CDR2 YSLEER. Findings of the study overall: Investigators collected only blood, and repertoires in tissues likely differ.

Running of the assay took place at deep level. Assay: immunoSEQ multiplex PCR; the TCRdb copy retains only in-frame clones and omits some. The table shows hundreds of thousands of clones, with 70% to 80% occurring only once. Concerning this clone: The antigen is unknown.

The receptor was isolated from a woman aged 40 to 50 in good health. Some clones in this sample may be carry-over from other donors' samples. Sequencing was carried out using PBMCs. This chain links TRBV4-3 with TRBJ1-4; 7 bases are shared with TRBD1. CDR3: CASSQTGTDNEKLFF. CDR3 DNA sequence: TGCGCCAGCAGCCAAACCGGGACAGATAATGAAAAACTGTTTTTT.